Following are 31 T cell receptor beta chains from one sample sequenced in a study. Profiled with immunoSEQ multiplex PCR; TCRdb holds only in-frame clones, not every one. The sample yields tens of thousands of clones, 85% to 95% seen once. Sequenced material: PBMCs. The source of these receptors is a middle-aged man with rheumatoid arthritis.

The chain carries TRBV18 and TRBJ2-1, with D tentatively TRBD2 (6 bases). Germline CDR1 and CDR2: KGHSH and LQKENI. V was pared by 8 bases and J by 5 bases, with 16 bases between. The CDR3 loop spans 14 amino acids. The CDR3 is CASPLQGGNNEQFF. CDR3 coding DNA: TGTGCCAGCCCCCTCCAGGGAGGTAACAATGAGCAGTTCTTC.

The chain couples TRBV9 to TRBJ2-1, with unresolved D. Trimming pared 0 bases from V and 0 bases from J, leaving 13 bases between. The CDR3 totals 17 residues. Germline CDR1 SGDLS, CDR2 YYNGEE. CDR3 protein: CASSVGSRSSSYNEQFF. The CDR3, as DNA: TGTGCCAGCAGCGTAGGTTCGCGATCCAGCTCCTACAATGAGCAGTTCTTC.

The J gene is TRBJ1-2, the V gene TRBV9; unclear D gene. Trimming shortened V by 1 base and J by 1 base, and 17 bases separated the two germline ends. The CDR3 runs 17 residues. The germline gives CDR1 SGDLS, CDR2 YYNGEE. CDR3 sequence (DNA): TGTGCCAGCAGCGTAAGGTCAGGCGAGCTTTATAACTATGGCTACACCTTC. Encoded protein: CASSVRSGELYNYGYTF.

The chain combines TRBV6-5 with TRBJ1-3; TRBD1 aligns across 7 bases. The junction had 4 bases not matched to a gene; V was cut back by 2 bases and J by 0 bases. From germline, CDR1 is MNHEY and CDR2 SVGAGI. CDR3 length: 16 residues. CDR3 in DNA: TGTGCCAGCAGTTACGGACAGGTCCGCTCTGGAAACACCATATATTTT. This codes for CASSYGQVRSGNTIYF.

The genes are TRBV5-5 and TRBJ2-2; 8 nucleotides agree with TRBD2. Germline-derived CDR1 and CDR2 are SGHKS and YYEKEE (reference sequence). Trimming removed 1 base from V and 0 bases from J; junction bases left unmatched: 5. The CDR3 runs to 17 residues. CDR3 nucleotides: TGTGCCAGCAGCTTGTCGACACTAGCGGCGAACACCGGGGAGCTGTTTTTT. Its protein is CASSLSTLAANTGELFF.

This clone was recorded once. The CDR3 loop reads CASSQSYRNYGYTF. DNA of the CDR3: TGCGCCAGCAGTCAATCGTACAGAAACTATGGCTACACCTTC. The genes are TRBV23-1 and TRBJ1-2; D not certain. TRBV23-1 is an open reading frame, and its role is uncertain. Between the trimmed V and J ends, which lost 0 bases and 2 bases, there was a span of 7 bases. The CDR3 has 14 amino acids.

V is TRBV30 and J is TRBJ1-5, with a weak D call TRBD1 (5 bases). V lost 5 bases, J lost 2 bases, and 13 bases lay in between. The germline CDR1 and CDR2 sequences are GTSNPN and SVGIG (reference sequence). The CDR3 is 14 residues long. The CDR3 loop reads CAWGLGGGNQPQHF. The CDR3 nucleotides read TGTGCCTGGGGACTGGGGGGTGGCAATCAGCCCCAGCATTTT.

V usage is TRBV5-1 and J usage is TRBJ1-2, with D possibly being TRBD1 (6 bases). The CDR3 length is 13 residues. CDR1 and CDR2 from the germline V gene are SGHRS and YFSETQ. V was trimmed by 0 bases and J by 5 bases, leaving 8 bases between them. The CDR3 region is CASSLDREYGYTF. CDR3 in DNA: TGCGCCAGCAGCTTGGACAGGGAGTATGGCTACACCTTC.

V usage is TRBV7-2 and J usage is TRBJ2-3; TRBD2 agrees at 9 bases. The trim removed 3 bases at V and 1 base at J, leaving 2 bases unmatched. The CDR3 length is 15 residues. CDR1 is SGHTA, CDR2 FQGNSA, per germline. This CDR3 is CASSFSGSRTDTQYF. Written as DNA, the CDR3 is TGTGCCAGCAGCTTTAGCGGGAGCCGCACAGATACGCAGTATTTT.

The V and J genes are TRBV5-4 and TRBJ2-7; D call uncertain. V gave up 4 bases and J gave up 0 bases, with 11 bases separating them. Germline values: CDR1 SGHNT, CDR2 YYREEE (reference sequence). The CDR3 totals 14 residues. The CDR3 here is CASSPEDDSYEQYF. The CDR3 DNA sequence: TGTGCCAGCAGCCCAGAGGACGACTCCTACGAGCAGTACTTC.

The chain uses TRBV28 and TRBJ2-2; D could derive from TRBD1 or TRBD2 (5 bases each). The CDR3 is 15 amino acids. Trimming left V 5 bases short and J 4 bases short, with 14 bases between. The germline V gene has CDR1 MDHEN and CDR2 SYDVKM. The CDR3 nucleotides read TGTGCCAGCAGTCGCCCGAGGGACGTCACCGGGGAGCTGTTTTTT. Protein: CASSRPRDVTGELFF.

This clone was found a few times. This rearrangement joins TRBV25-1 to TRBJ2-2; D is perhaps TRBD1 (6 bases). The CDR3 contains 13 residues. V lost 4 bases and J lost 7, with 10 bases in between. Germline loops: CDR1 MGHDK, CDR2 SYGVNS. In DNA form, the CDR3 reads TGTGCCAGCAGTGTTTACAGGGACGGGGAGCTGTTTTTT. Residues: CASSVYRDGELFF. The full variable domain, rest sourced from reference TRBV25-1 and TRBJ2-2, is EADIYQTPRYLVIGTGKKITLECSQTMGHDKMYWYQQDPGMELHLIHYSYGVNSTEKGDLSSESTVSRIRTEHFPLTLESARPSHTSQYLCASSVYRDGELFFGEGSRLTVL.

V usage is TRBV9 and J usage is TRBJ2-1, with D uncertain. Trimming took 2 bases from V and 0 from J, leaving 3 bases between them. This CDR3 contains 13 residues. CDR1 and CDR2 from the germline V gene are SGDLS and YYNGEE. The CDR3 nucleotides are TGTGCCAGCAGCGTCAACTCCTACAATGAGCAGTTCTTC. The encoded protein is CASSVNSYNEQFF.

The chain has TRBV18 and TRBJ2-7; 7 bases line up with TRBD1. V dropped 2 bases and J dropped 6; count of bases not matched to a gene: 10. The CDR3 length is 15 residues. CDR1 and CDR2 from the germline V gene are KGHSH and LQKENI. In DNA form, the CDR3 reads TGTGCCAGCTCACCAGAGGGACAGCCTGTCATCGAGCAGTACTTC. It is translated as CASSPEGQPVIEQYF.

The rearrangement links TRBV6-2 or TRBV6-3 to TRBJ1-5, with TRBD1 matching over 9 bases. V lost 5 bases and J lost 5; bases outside the gene matches: 16. Looked up from germline, CDR1 is MNHEY and CDR2 is SVGEGT. The CDR3 contains 18 residues. The CDR3, as DNA: TGTGCCAGCAGTCCCCTGAAGAGCGGGACAGGGCGGGATCAGCCCCAGCATTTT. This translates into CASSPLKSGTGRDQPQHF.

The J gene is TRBJ1-2, the V gene TRBV30; the match to TRBD1 covers 8 bases. Germline V gene sequence: CDR1 GTSNPN, CDR2 SVGIG (reference sequence). The CDR3 length is 14 residues. J was trimmed by 5 bases and V by 3 bases; bases with no gene match: 8. The CDR3 bases are TGTGCCTGGAGACCAGGGGGCAAGGTTTATGGCTACACCTTC. It translates to CAWRPGGKVYGYTF.

This chain links TRBV28 with TRBJ2-3; the match to TRBD1 covers 11 bases. The junction had 9 bases not matched to a gene; V was cut back by 3 bases and J by 1 base. The CDR3 covers 18 residues. Germline V lookup: CDR1 MDHEN, CDR2 SYDVKM. CDR3 in amino acids: CASSFLDRGPAGTDTQYF. CDR3 nucleotides: TGTGCCAGCAGTTTTTTGGACAGGGGGCCTGCTGGCACAGATACGCAGTATTTT.

This chain connects TRBV9 to TRBJ2-7, with 10 bases that match TRBD2. This CDR3 has 17 residues. V was clipped by 4 bases and J by 6 bases; unmatched bases: 16. Germline-derived CDR1 and CDR2 are SGDLS and YYNGEE. The DNA for the CDR3 is TGTGCCAGCAGCCCCCGTAGCGGGGGGACCAGATCCGCCGAGCAGTACTTC. Residues: CASSPRSGGTRSAEQYF.

The rearrangement links TRBV3-1 (or the pseudogene TRBV3-2) to TRBJ2-5; D remains ambiguous. V was pared by 0 bases and J by 5 bases, with 4 bases between. This CDR3 has 12 residues. The germline V gene has CDR1 LGHDT and CDR2 YNNKEL (reference sequence). The CDR3 bases are TGTGCCAGCAGCCAAGATTTTGAGACCCAGTACTTC. This translates into CASSQDFETQYF.

The chain combines TRBV24-1 with TRBJ1-4; D not resolved. Germline CDR1 reads KGHDR; CDR2 reads SFDVKD. The V end lost 0 bases, the J end lost 8 bases, and 3 bases lay between the germline ends. This CDR3 has 12 residues. The CDR3 DNA follows: TGTGCCACCAGTGATTTGGGGGAAAAACTGTTTTTT. This codes for CATSDLGEKLFF.

This chain connects TRBV7-8 to TRBJ1-1; D gene unclear. V dropped 2 bases and J dropped 2 bases, with 9 bases sitting between them. Germline V gene data show CDR1 as SGHVS and CDR2 as FQNEAQ. The CDR3 contains 14 residues. The CDR3 DNA sequence: TGTGCCAGCAGCTTAAGAGGACCCAACACTGAAGCTTTCTTT. Amino acid sequence: CASSLRGPNTEAFF.

The V call is TRBV30, the J call TRBJ1-2; D not certain. CDR3 size: 11 residues. Germline V lookup: CDR1 GTSNPN, CDR2 SVGIG (reference sequence). The germline V and J ends were trimmed by 5 bases and 3 bases, with 7 bases remaining between them. This chain's CDR3 is CAWETYYGYTF. The CDR3 DNA follows: TGTGCCTGGGAGACCTACTATGGCTACACCTTC.

The chain joins TRBV10-3 to TRBJ1-1, with D possibly being TRBD1 (5 bases). CDR1 is ENHRY and CDR2 is SYGVKD in the germline V gene. The CDR3 spans 13 residues. V gave up 3 bases and J gave up 8 bases, with 13 bases separating them. CDR3 region: CAISERGGMEAFF. The CDR3 nucleotides read TGTGCCATCAGTGAAAGGGGTGGTATGGAAGCTTTCTTT.

In its sample, this clone was seen once. The CDR3 sequence is CASRSATGGQPQHF. CDR3 DNA: TGTGCCAGCAGGTCTGCGACAGGGGGTCAGCCCCAGCATTTT. The V and J genes are TRBV21-1 and TRBJ1-5; TRBD1, the table's D call, was not compared with the DNA. TRBV21-1 corresponds to a pseudogene. This CDR3 spans 14 amino acids.

V is TRBV9 and J is TRBJ2-7, with D possibly matching TRBD2 (5 bases). V gave up 1 base and J gave up 5 bases, with 13 bases separating them. The germline CDR1 and CDR2 sequences are SGDLS and YYNGEE. The CDR3 has 14 residues. The CDR3 sequence: CASSVSGKPHEQYF. The CDR3 region has the DNA TGTGCCAGCAGCGTATCGGGGAAACCCCACGAGCAGTACTTC.

This sequence joins TRBV30 and TRBJ1-5, with D maybe TRBD1 (5 bases). There are 16 residues in the CDR3. Germline loops: CDR1 GTSNPN, CDR2 SVGIG (reference sequence). Deletions cut 3 bases from V and 4 bases from J, with 19 bases between. The CDR3 protein is CAWSAGTVSLNQPQHF. The CDR3 nucleotides read TGTGCCTGGAGCGCCGGGACGGTTTCTTTAAATCAGCCCCAGCATTTT.

This chain connects TRBV7-8 to TRBJ1-3; D is possibly TRBD1 (5 bases). CDR3 size: 16 residues. Germline-derived CDR1 and CDR2 are SGHVS and FQNEAQ. Trimming removed 5 bases from V and 0 bases from J, with 14 bases in between. CDR3 DNA sequence: TGTGCCAGCAGCCCCGTTGGGGGTGGCTCTGGAAACACCATATATTTT. Translated: CASSPVGGGSGNTIYF.

This rearrangement joins TRBV7-9 to TRBJ2-1; D remains unclear. V was clipped by 5 bases and J by 2 bases, with 7 bases between them. The CDR3 contains 13 residues. Looked up from germline, CDR1 is SEHNR and CDR2 is FQNEAQ (reference sequence). The CDR3 DNA sequence: TGTGCCAGCAGCCCCCGGGCCTACAATGAGCAGTTCTTC. Protein sequence: CASSPRAYNEQFF. Full variable domain (rest looked up from reference TRBV7-9 and TRBJ2-1): DTGVSQNPRHKITKRGQNVTFRCDPISEHNRLYWYRQTLGQGPEFLTYFQNEAQLEKSRLLSDRFSAERPKGSFSTLEIQRTEQGDSAMYLCASSPRAYNEQFFGPGTRLTVL.

J is TRBJ1-2 and V is TRBV2; D not certain. Germline values: CDR1 SNHLY, CDR2 FYNNEI. CDR3 length: 13 residues. The V end lost 6 bases, the J end lost 8 bases, and 16 bases lay between the germline ends. The CDR3 is CASSYNPARGYTF. CDR3 DNA: TGTGCCAGCAGCTATAATCCGGCGCGGGGCTACACCTTC.

The rearrangement uses TRBV6-6 and TRBJ1-5, with 7 bases fitting TRBD1. Looked up from germline, CDR1 is MNHNY and CDR2 is SVGAGI (reference sequence). The CDR3 contains 16 residues. J was trimmed by 1 base and V by 2 bases; bases with no gene match: 5. The CDR3 DNA reads TGTGCCAGCAGTTACGCCGGGACAGAAAGCAATCAGCCCCAGCATTTT. The encoded protein is CASSYAGTESNQPQHF.

The chain couples TRBV29-1 to TRBJ2-7; D is unclear. Germline-derived CDR1 and CDR2 are SQVTM and ANQGSEA. Trimming took off 7 bases at V and 7 bases at J, with 17 bases between the two ends. The CDR3 consists of 12 residues. The CDR3, as DNA: TGCAGCGCCTCAACGGGCGTTAGAGAGCAGTACTTC. This codes for CSASTGVREQYF.